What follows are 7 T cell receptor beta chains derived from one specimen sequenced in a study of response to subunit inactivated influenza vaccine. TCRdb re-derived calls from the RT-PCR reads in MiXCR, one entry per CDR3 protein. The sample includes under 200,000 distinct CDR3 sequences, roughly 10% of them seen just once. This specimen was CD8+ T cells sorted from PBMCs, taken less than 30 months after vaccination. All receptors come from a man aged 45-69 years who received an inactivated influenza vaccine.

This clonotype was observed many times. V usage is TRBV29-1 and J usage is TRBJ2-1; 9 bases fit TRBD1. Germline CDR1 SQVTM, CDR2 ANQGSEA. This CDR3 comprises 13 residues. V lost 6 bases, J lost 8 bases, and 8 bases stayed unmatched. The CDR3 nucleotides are TGCAGCGTAGACAGGGGGTCAACAGATGAGCAGTTCTTC. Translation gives CSVDRGSTDEQFF.

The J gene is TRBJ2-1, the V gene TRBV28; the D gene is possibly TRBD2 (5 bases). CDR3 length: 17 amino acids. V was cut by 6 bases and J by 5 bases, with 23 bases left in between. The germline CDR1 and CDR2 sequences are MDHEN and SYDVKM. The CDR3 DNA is TGTGCCAGCAGGATACCTAATACTAGATTTCCCCACAATGAGCAGTTCTTC. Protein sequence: CASRIPNTRFPHNEQFF.

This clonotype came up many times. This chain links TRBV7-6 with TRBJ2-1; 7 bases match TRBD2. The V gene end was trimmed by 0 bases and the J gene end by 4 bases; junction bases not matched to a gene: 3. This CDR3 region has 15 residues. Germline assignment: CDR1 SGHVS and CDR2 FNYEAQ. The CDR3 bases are TGTGCCAGCAGCTTAGCCGCTAGCGGTTACAATGAGCAGTTCTTC. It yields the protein CASSLAASGYNEQFF.

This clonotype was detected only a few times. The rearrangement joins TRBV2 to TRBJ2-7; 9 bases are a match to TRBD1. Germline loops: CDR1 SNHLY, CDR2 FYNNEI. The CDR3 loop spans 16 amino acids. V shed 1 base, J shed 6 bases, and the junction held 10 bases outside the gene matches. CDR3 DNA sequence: TGTGCCAGCAGTGAAGGGAGGACAGGGGTTCGCAGCGAGCAGTACTTC. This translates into CASSEGRTGVRSEQYF.

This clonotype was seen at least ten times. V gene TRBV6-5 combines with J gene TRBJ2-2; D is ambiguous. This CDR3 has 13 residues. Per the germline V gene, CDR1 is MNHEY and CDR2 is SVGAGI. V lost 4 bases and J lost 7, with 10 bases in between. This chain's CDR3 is CASSFESFGELFF. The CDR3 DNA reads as TGTGCCAGCAGTTTCGAGTCTTTCGGGGAGCTGTTTTTT.

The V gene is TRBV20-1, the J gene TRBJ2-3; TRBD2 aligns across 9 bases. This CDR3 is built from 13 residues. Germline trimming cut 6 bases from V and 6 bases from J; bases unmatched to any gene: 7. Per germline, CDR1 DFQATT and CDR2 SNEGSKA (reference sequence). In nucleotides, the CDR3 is TGCAGTGCCTTAGCGGGAGTGGCCGATACGCAGTATTTT. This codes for CSALAGVADTQYF.

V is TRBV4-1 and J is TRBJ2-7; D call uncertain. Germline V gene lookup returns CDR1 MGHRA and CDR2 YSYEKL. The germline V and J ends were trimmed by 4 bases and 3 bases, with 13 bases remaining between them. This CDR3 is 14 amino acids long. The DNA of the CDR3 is TGCGCCAGCAGCCCACGGCGAGAAGGCTACGAGCAGTACTTC. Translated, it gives CASSPRREGYEQYF.